This T cell receptor (beta chain) was captured by sequencing in a study of cytomegalovirus exposure and HLA in healthy donors. Study-wide points: It is likely that the observed cluster of highly shared sequence variants was a sequencing artifact. A missense DCLRE1C variant was associated with V- and J-gene trimming of TCR beta chains in a later analysis, and an independent cohort replicated the association.

V lost 4 bases and J lost 2, with 14 bases in between. Germline V lookup: CDR1 SEHNR, CDR2 FQNEAQ (reference sequence). This CDR3 has 15 amino acids. Use of 60 Vbeta and 13 Jbeta primers characterized the PCR. Authors' processing steps: A later analysis tallied tens of millions of unique TCR beta chains, approximately 11 million of them shared. Assay used: immunoSEQ multiplex PCR; TCRdb lists only in-frame clones, some missing. V, J and clone size were drawn from that table, and D and trimming were deduced from the DNA. The sample holds around 30,000 clones. All donors participated as healthy donors of bone marrow. Comments on this clone: Its cognate antigen is unknown.

This chain joins TRBV7-9 and TRBJ2-5; D might be TRBD1 (6 bases). The receptor's source is a man younger than 45 in good health and CMV-seronegative. The sequenced sample was PBMCs. CDR3 loop: CASSSWTVSQETQYF. CDR3 coding DNA: TGTGCCAGCAGCTCTTGGACAGTCTCGCAAGAGACCCAGTACTTC.